The 27 T cell receptor beta chains reported below all come from one sample, sequenced in a study of T cells expressing NK-cell markers. TCRdb re-called the 5' RACE reads and catalogs CDR3 proteins one per entry, DNA excluded. The listing contains fewer than 200,000 distinct CDR3 sequences. The specimen was blood T cells: a sorted CD56 or NKG2C T cell subset, CD4+ or CD8+ T cells, or bulk PBMC T cells (not recorded which). The receptor source for this set is a woman between 18 and 75 years old in good health.

J is TRBJ2-2 and V is TRBV6-5. The germline V gene encodes CDR1 MNHEY and CDR2 SVGAGI. This CDR3 is built from 13 residues. The CDR3 protein is CASSYSRVGELFF.

V gene TRBV5-5 combines with J gene TRBJ1-5. The germline V gene encodes CDR1 SGHKS and CDR2 YYEKEE (reference sequence). The CDR3 loop spans 15 amino acids. The CDR3 spells CASSWGEILNQPQHF. The full variable domain, completed using reference TRBV5-5 and TRBJ1-5, is DAGVTQSPTHLIKTRGQQVTLRCSPISGHKSVSWYQQVLGQGPQFIFQYYEKEERGRGNFPDRFSARQFPNYSSELNVNALLLGDSALYLCASSWGEILNQPQHFGDGTRLSIL.

V is TRBV6-2 or TRBV6-3 and J is TRBJ1-1; TCRdb calls TRBD1, which cannot be checked without DNA. The germline gives CDR1 MNHEY, CDR2 SVGEGT. The CDR3 consists of 14 residues. The chain's CDR3 is CASSYSNPGTEAFF.

V gene TRBV28 combines with J gene TRBJ2-7; TCRdb designates TRBD1, a call that cannot be tested without DNA. This CDR3 region has 14 residues. The V gene's germline CDR1 is MDHEN and CDR2 SYDVKM. The CDR3 spells CASRNPRTGDEQYF. The complete variable domain, with remaining parts taken from reference TRBV28 and TRBJ2-7, reads DVKVTQSSRYLVKRTGEKVFLECVQDMDHENMFWYRQDPGLGLRLIYFSYDVKMKEKGDIPEGYSVSREKKERFSLILESASTNQTSMYLCASRNPRTGDEQYFGPGTRLTVT.

The J gene is TRBJ1-5, the V gene TRBV6-1; TCRdb selects TRBD1, and the lack of DNA leaves this call unchecked. The germline CDR1 and CDR2 sequences are MNHNS and SASEGT. CDR3 length equals 13 residues. The CDR3: CASSDSSNQPQHF.

The chain joins TRBV6-1 to TRBJ2-1; there is no DNA to check the TCRdb D call of TRBD2. The germline V gene has CDR1 MNHNS and CDR2 SASEGT. This CDR3 comprises 16 residues. This chain's CDR3 is CASSPGGRALGSEQFF.

The chain has TRBV7-2 and TRBJ1-2. Germline V gene lookup returns CDR1 SGHTA and CDR2 FQGNSA. CDR3 length: 13 amino acids. This CDR3 is CASSLRRAYGYTF.

The genes are TRBV7-9 and TRBJ2-3; checking the TCRdb D call of TRBD1 is not possible without DNA. CDR1 and CDR2 (germline): SEHNR, FQNEAQ (reference sequence). The CDR3 is 16 amino acids. The CDR3 region is CASSSYPGGSTDTQYF.

The V gene is TRBV21-1, the J gene TRBJ2-7; TCRdb names TRBD2, which stays unverified in the absence of DNA. TRBV21-1 is shown as a pseudogene. CDR3 length: 13 amino acids. The CDR3 here is CASSKDGRNEQYF.

The CDR3 protein is CASSQAGGAFF. V gene TRBV14 combines with J gene TRBJ1-1; without DNA, the TCRdb call of TRBD1 cannot be checked. Per the germline V gene, CDR1 is SGHDN and CDR2 is FVKESK. The CDR3 has 11 residues.

CDR3 region: CASSPLVGYQPQHF. This chain connects TRBV7-8 to TRBJ1-5. The germline CDR1 and CDR2 sequences are SGHVS and FQNEAQ. The CDR3 spans 14 residues. Looking up the rest from reference TRBV7-8 and TRBJ1-5 gives the full variable domain: GAGVSQSPRYKVAKRGQDVALRCDPISGHVSLFWYQQALGQGPEFLTYFQNEAQLDKSGLPSDRFFAERPEGSVSTLKIQRTQQEDSAVYLCASSPLVGYQPQHFGDGTRLSIL.

The chain carries TRBV24-1 and TRBJ2-1. Germline CDR1 is KGHDR and CDR2 is SFDVKD. This CDR3 comprises 16 residues. CDR3 residues: CATSDRLGQGESEQFF.

The CDR3 reads CAISGGGQGIEQYF. J is TRBJ2-7 and V is TRBV10-3; TCRdb selects TRBD1, and the lack of DNA leaves this call unchecked. This CDR3 has 14 residues. Germline V gene sequence: CDR1 ENHRY, CDR2 SYGVKD.

V gene TRBV9 combines with J gene TRBJ1-1. The CDR3 runs to 15 residues. CDR1 and CDR2 from the germline V gene are SGDLS and YYNGEE. The CDR3 reads CASSDRGGAVTEAFF.

The chain carries TRBV5-1 and TRBJ2-5. The germline V gene has CDR1 SGHRS and CDR2 YFSETQ. The CDR3 loop spans 17 amino acids. The CDR3 loop reads CASSLAYGVRDQETQYF.

J is TRBJ2-7 and V is TRBV7-2; no DNA is available, so the TRBD1 call from TCRdb remains unchecked. Germline-derived CDR1 and CDR2 are SGHTA and FQGNSA. CDR3 length: 13 amino acids. The CDR3 is CASSYSRGDEQYF.

This chain uses TRBV7-9 with TRBJ1-5; TCRdb's assignment of TRBD1 cannot be checked, as there is no DNA. The CDR3 is made up of 14 amino acids. CDR1 and CDR2 from the germline V gene are SEHNR and FQNEAQ (reference sequence). CDR3 residues: CASSPDGVNQPQHF.

The chain employs TRBV5-1 and TRBJ1-2; the D gene TCRdb calls, TRBD1, cannot be checked with no DNA. The CDR3 length is 12 residues. Per the germline V gene, CDR1 is SGHRS and CDR2 is YFSETQ. CDR3 sequence reads: CASSLQGFEGTF.

J is TRBJ1-1 and V is TRBV14; TCRdb designates TRBD1, a call that cannot be tested without DNA. The CDR3 is 15 amino acids. CDR1 SGHDN and CDR2 FVKESK come from the germline V gene. The CDR3: CASSQVPGGGTEAFF.

The chain combines TRBV29-1 with TRBJ2-3; lacking DNA, the TRBD1 call made by TCRdb goes unchecked. This CDR3 is 14 amino acids long. Germline V gives CDR1 SQVTM, CDR2 ANQGSEA. The CDR3 reads CSVPRGGGTDTQYF.

The chain uses TRBV28 and TRBJ2-7; absent DNA, TCRdb's TRBD1 call cannot be checked. The CDR3 sequence is 14 residues long. Germline-derived CDR1 and CDR2 are MDHEN and SYDVKM. The CDR3 loop reads CASSPPGDAYEQYF.

CDR3 residues: CASTRVASGVTEAFF. The rearrangement joins TRBV27 to TRBJ1-1; TCRdb's assignment of TRBD1 cannot be checked, as there is no DNA. This CDR3 has 15 amino acids. Germline CDR1 is MNHEY and CDR2 is SMNVEV (reference sequence).

The rearrangement joins TRBV5-1 to TRBJ2-1; TCRdb's D call, TRBD2, is unchecked because there is no DNA. Germline V gives CDR1 SGHRS, CDR2 YFSETQ. This CDR3 contains 15 residues. CDR3 residues: CASSLGLAGGNEQFF.

The chain combines TRBV7-9 with TRBJ2-5; TCRdb returns TRBD2, unconfirmable since there is no DNA. Germline V gene data show CDR1 as SEHNR and CDR2 as FQNEAQ (reference sequence). CDR3 length: 15 amino acids. CDR3 sequence: CASSPGLADGETQYF.

This chain joins TRBV7-8 and TRBJ2-5; the TRBD1 assignment by TCRdb is unverifiable without DNA. Germline CDR1 is SGHVS and CDR2 is FQNEAQ. This CDR3 is built from 16 residues. This CDR3 is CASSLRLTGAGETQYF.

The J gene is TRBJ1-1, the V gene TRBV6-5. This CDR3 comprises 15 residues. Germline CDR1 and CDR2: MNHEY and SVGAGI. The CDR3 spells CASSYSGGSNTEAFF.

This chain links TRBV9 with TRBJ1-2; TCRdb indicates TRBD1, and absent DNA this call remains unverified. This CDR3 is 15 amino acids long. Germline CDR1 and CDR2: SGDLS and YYNGEE. CDR3 sequence: CASSALTGGANGYTF.